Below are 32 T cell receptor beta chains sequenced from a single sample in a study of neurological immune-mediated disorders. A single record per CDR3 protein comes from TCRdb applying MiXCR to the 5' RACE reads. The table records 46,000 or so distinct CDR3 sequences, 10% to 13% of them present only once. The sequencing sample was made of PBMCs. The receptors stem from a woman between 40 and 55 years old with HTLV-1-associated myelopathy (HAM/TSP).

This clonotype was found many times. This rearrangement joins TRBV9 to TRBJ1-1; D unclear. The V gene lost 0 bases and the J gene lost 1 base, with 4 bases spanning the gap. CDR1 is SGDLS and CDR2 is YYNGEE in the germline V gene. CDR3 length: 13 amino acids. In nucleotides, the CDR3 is TGTGCCAGCAGCGTAGAGGGGAACACTGAAGCTTTCTTT. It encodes CASSVEGNTEAFF.

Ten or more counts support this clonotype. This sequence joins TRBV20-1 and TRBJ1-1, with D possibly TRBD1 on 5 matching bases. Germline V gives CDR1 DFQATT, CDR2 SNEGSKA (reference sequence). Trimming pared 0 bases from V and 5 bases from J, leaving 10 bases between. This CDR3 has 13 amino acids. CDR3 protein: CSARDREGTEAFF. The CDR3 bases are TGCAGTGCTAGAGACAGGGAAGGGACTGAAGCTTTCTTT.

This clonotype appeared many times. In DNA, the CDR3 is TGTGCCAGCAGCTACAACAGGGGGAACACTGAAGCTTTCTTT. Protein: CASSYNRGNTEAFF. The J gene is TRBJ1-1, the V gene TRBV12-3 or TRBV12-4; TRBD1 aligns across 7 bases. Trimming removed 6 bases from V and 1 base from J; junction bases left unmatched: 5. The CDR3 totals 14 residues.

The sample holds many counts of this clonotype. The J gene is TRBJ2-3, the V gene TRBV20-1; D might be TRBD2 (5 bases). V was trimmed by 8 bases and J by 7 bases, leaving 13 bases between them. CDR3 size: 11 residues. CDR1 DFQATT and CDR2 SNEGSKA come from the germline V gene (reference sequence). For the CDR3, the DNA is TGCAGTCCAACTAGTTCAAATACGCAGTATTTT. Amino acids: CSPTSSNTQYF.

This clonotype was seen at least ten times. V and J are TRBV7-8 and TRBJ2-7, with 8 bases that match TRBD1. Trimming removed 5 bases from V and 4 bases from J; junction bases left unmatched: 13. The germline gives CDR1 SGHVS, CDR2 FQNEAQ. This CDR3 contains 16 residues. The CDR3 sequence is CASSRPSRGQEYEQYF. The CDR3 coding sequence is TGTGCCAGCAGCCGACCATCCAGGGGGCAGGAATACGAGCAGTACTTC.

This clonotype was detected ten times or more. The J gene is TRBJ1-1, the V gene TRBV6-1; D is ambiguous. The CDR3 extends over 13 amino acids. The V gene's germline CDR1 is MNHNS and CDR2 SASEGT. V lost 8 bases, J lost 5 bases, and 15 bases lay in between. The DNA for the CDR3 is TGTGCCAGCGGAGCGAGTCCCACTACTGAAGCTTTCTTT. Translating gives CASGASPTTEAFF.

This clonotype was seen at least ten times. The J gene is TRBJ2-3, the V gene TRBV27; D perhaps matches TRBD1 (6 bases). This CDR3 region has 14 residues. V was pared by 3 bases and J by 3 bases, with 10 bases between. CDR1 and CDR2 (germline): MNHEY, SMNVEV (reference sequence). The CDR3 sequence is CASSFQGWTDTQYF. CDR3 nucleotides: TGTGCCAGCAGTTTCCAGGGGTGGACAGATACGCAGTATTTT.

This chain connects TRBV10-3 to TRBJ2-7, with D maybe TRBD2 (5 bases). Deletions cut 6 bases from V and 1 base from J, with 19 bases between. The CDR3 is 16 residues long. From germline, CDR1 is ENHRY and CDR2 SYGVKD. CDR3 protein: CAIRPRGATDSYEQYF. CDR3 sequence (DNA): TGTGCCATCAGGCCCCGGGGAGCGACGGATTCCTACGAGCAGTACTTC.

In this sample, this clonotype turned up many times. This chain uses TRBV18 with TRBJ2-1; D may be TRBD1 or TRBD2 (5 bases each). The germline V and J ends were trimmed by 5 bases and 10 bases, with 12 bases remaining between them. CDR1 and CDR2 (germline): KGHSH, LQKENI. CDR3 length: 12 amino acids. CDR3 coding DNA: TGTGCCAGCTCAGAACCGGGACGGGAGCAGTTCTTC. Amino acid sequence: CASSEPGREQFF.

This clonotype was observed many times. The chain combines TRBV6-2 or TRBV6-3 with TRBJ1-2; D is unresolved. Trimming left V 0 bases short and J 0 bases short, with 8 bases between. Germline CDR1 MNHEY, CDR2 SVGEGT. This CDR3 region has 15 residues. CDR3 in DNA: TGTGCCAGCAGTTACTCCGGCAGACCTAACTATGGCTACACCTTC. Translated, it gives CASSYSGRPNYGYTF.

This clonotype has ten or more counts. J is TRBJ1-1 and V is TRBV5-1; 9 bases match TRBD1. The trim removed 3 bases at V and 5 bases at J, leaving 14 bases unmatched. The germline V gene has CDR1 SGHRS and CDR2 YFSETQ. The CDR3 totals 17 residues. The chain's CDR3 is CASSSTGGNSLRTEAFF. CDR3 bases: TGCGCCAGCAGCTCGACAGGGGGAAACAGTCTAAGGACTGAAGCTTTCTTT.

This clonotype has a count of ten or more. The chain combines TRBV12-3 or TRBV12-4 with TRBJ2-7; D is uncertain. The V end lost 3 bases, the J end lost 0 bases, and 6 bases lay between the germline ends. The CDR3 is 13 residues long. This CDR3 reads CASSFGASYEQYF. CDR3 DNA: TGTGCCAGCAGTTTCGGAGCCTCCTACGAGCAGTACTTC.

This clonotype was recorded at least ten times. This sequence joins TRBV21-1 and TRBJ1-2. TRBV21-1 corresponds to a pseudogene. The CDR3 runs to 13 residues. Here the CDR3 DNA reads TGTGCCAGCAGCAAAGGACGGTTTTGTGGCTACACCTTC. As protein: CASSKGRFCGYTF.

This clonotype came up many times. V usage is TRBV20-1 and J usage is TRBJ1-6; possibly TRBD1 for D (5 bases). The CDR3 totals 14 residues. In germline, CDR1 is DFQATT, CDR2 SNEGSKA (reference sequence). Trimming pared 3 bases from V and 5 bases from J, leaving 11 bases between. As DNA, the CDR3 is TGCAGTGCTAGGGGGACGTTTAATAATTCACCCCTCCACTTT. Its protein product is CSARGTFNNSPLHF.

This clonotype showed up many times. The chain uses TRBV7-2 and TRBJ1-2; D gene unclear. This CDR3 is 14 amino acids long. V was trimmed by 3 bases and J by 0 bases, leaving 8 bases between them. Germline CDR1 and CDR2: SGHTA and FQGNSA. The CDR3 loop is CASSFDQSNYGYTF. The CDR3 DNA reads TGTGCCAGCAGCTTCGATCAATCTAACTATGGCTACACCTTC.

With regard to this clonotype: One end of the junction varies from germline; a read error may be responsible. CDR3 residues: CASSSLRRPNDQFF. DNA of the CDR3: TGCGCCAGCAGCTCCCTGAGACGGCCCAATGATCAGTTTTTC. V usage is TRBV5-1 and J usage is TRBJ2-1; D is ambiguous. From germline, CDR1 is SGHRS and CDR2 YFSETQ. This CDR3 region has 14 residues.

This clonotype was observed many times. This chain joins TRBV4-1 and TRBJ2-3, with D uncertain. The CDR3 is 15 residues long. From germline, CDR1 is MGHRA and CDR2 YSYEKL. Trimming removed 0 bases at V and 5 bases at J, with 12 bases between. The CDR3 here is CASSQDKASGDTQYF. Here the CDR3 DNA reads TGCGCCAGCAGCCAAGACAAAGCGTCTGGAGATACGCAGTATTTT.

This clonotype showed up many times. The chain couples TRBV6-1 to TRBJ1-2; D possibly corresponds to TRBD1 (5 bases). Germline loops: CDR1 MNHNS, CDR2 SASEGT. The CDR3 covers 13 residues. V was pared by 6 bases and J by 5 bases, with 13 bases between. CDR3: CASRAGGGYGYTF. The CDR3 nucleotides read TGTGCCAGCAGGGCGGGGGGTGGATATGGCTACACCTTC.

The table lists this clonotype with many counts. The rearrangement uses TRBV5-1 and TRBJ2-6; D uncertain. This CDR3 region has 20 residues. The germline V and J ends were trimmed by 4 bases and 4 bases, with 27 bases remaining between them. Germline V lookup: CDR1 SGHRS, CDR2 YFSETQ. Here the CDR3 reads CASSPRSGKLAAAGANVLTF. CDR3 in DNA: TGCGCCAGCAGCCCCCGGTCCGGAAAACTGGCTGCGGCGGGGGCCAACGTCCTGACTTTC.

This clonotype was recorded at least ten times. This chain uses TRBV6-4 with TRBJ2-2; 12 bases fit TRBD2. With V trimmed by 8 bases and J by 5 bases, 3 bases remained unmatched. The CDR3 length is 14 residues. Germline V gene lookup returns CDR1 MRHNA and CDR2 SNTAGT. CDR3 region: CASRTSGETGELFF. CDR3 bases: TGTGCCAGCCGGACTAGCGGGGAAACCGGGGAGCTGTTTTTT.

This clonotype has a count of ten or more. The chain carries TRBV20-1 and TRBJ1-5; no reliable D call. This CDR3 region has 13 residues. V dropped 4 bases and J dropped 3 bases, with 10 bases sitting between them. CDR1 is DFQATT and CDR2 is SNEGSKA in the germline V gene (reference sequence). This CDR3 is CSATPSYNQPQHF. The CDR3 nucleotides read TGCAGTGCTACCCCCTCATACAATCAGCCCCAGCATTTT.

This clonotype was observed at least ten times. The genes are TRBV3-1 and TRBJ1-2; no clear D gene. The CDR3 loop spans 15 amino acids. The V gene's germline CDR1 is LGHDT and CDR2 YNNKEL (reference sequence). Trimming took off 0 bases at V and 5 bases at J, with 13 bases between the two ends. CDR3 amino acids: CASSQDMAATYGYTF. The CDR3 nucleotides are TGTGCCAGCAGCCAAGATATGGCAGCGACTTATGGCTACACCTTC.

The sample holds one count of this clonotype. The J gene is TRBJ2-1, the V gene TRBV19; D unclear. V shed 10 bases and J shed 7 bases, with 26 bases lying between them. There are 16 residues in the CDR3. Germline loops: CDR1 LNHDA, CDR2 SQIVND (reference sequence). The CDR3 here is CATTTFLGSARNEQFF. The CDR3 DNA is TGTGCCACCACTACCTTTCTCGGTTCCGCCAGGAATGAGCAGTTCTTC.

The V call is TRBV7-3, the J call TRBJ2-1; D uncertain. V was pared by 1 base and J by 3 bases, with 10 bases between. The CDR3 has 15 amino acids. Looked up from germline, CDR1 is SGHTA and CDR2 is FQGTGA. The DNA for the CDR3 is TGTGCCAGCAGCTTAATGGCCGGATTCTACAATGAGCAGTTCTTC. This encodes CASSLMAGFYNEQFF.

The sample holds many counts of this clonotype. This CDR3 is CASGLQYTGELFF. DNA for the CDR3: TGTGCCAGCGGCCTACAGTACACCGGGGAGCTGTTTTTT. The chain uses TRBV6-5 and TRBJ2-2, with D unclear. The CDR3 has 13 amino acids. CDR1 is MNHEY and CDR2 is SVGAGI in the germline V gene. V lost 8 bases to trimming and J lost 3 bases, with 10 bases between them.

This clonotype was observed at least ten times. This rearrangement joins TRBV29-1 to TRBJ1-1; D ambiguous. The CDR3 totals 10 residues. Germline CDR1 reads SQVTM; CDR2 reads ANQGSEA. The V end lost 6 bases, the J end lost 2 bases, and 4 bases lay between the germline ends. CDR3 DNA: TGCAGCGTCCTAAACACTGAAGCTTTCTTT. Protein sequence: CSVLNTEAFF.

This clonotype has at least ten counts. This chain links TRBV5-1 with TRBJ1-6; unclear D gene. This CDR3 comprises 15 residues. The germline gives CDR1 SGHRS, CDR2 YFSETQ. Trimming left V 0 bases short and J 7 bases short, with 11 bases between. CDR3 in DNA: TGCGCCAGCAGCTTGGATCAGCTCGGGAATTCACCCCTCCACTTT. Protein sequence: CASSLDQLGNSPLHF.

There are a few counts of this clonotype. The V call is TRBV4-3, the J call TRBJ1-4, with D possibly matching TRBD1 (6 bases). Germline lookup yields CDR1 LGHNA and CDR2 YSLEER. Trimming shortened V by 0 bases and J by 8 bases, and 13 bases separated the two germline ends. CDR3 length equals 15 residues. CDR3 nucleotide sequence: TGCGCCAGCAGCCAAGACGGGCTTAGGGGGGAAAAACTGTTTTTT. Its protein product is CASSQDGLRGEKLFF.

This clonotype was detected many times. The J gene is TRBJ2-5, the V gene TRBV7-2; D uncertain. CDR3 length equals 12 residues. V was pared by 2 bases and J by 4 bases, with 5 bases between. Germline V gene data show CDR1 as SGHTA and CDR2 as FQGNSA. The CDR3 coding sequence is TGTGCCAGCAGCTTACGGGTAGAGACCCAGTACTTC. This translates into CASSLRVETQYF. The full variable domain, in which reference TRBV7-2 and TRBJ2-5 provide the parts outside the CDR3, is GAGVSQSPSNKVTEKGKDVELRCDPISGHTALYWYRQSLGQGLEFLIYFQGNSAPDKSGLPSDRFSAERTGGSVSTLTIQRTQQEDSAVYLCASSLRVETQYFGPGTRLLVL.

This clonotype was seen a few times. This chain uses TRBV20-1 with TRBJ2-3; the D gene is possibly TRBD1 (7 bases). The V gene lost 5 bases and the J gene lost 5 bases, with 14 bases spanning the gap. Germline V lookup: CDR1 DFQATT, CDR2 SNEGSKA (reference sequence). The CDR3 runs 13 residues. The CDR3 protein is CSAQGGRGDTQYF. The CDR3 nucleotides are TGCAGTGCTCAGGGGGGCCGGGGAGATACGCAGTATTTT.

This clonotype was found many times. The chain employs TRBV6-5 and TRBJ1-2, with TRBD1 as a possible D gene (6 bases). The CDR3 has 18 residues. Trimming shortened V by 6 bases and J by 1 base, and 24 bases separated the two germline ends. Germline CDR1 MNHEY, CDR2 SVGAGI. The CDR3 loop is CASSRDTGPITYNYGYTF. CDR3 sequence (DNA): TGTGCCAGCAGCCGGGACACAGGGCCGATAACTTATAACTATGGCTACACCTTC.

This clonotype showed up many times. The CDR3 DNA sequence: TGCAGTGCTAGAGACAGGGACAGGGCCTCCTACGAGCAGTACTTC. This gives the protein CSARDRDRASYEQYF. The chain is built from TRBV20-1 and TRBJ2-7; 9 positions match TRBD1. Germline lookup yields CDR1 DFQATT and CDR2 SNEGSKA (reference sequence). V was pared by 0 bases and J by 0 bases, with 3 bases of the junction left unmatched. There are 15 residues in the CDR3.